The T cell receptor (beta chain) under discussion was sequenced for a study of blood T cell repertoires in COVID-19. Across the study: The samples span acute and convalescent COVID-19 from the United States, Italy and Spain. Sources were T cells, B-cell-depleted T cells, or PBMCs; the material itself was cDNA or gDNA.

Source study methods: Estimated nucleated cell counts came from reference gene primer amplification. Clones were read by immunoSEQ multiplex PCR, and TCRdb kept only the in-frame ones, dropping some. V and J calls and clone size are as listed in that table; D and trimming were resolved from the DNA. Among about 440,000 clones listed, about 85% were seen once. The cohort comprised adults aged about 18 to 100 years residing in approximately 22 US areas. The V and J ends lost 6 bases and 0 bases respectively, with 12 bases between them. The CDR3 extends over 14 amino acids. Germline V lookup: CDR1 WSHSY, CDR2 SAAADI.

This receptor was taken from a young woman with acute COVID-19. The sample consisted of PBMCs or T cells enriched from blood (not recorded which). This sequence joins TRBV10-2 and TRBJ2-7, with D maybe TRBD1 (6 bases). The CDR3 DNA follows: TGCGCCAGCAGAGCCGGGACAAGCTCCTACGAGCAGTACTTC. It specifies CASRAGTSSYEQYF.